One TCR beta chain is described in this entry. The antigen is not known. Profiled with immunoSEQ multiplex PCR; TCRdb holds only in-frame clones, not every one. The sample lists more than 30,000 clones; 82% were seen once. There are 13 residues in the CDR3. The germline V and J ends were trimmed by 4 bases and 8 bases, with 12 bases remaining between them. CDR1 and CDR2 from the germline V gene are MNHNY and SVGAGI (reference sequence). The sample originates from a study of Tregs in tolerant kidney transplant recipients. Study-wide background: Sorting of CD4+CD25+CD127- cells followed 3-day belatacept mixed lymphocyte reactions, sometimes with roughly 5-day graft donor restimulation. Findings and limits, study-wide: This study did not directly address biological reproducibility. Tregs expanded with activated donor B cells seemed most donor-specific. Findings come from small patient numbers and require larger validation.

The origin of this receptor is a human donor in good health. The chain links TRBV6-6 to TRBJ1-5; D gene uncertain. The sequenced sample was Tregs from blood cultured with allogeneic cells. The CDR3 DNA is TGTGCCAGCAGTTTACGGCATCGGGAGCCCCAGCATTTT. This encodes CASSLRHREPQHF.